The 29 T cell receptor beta chains below were found in one sample sequenced in a study of human T cells and chemical hapten exposure. Time point denoted: patch test 2, 6 weeks after DPC sensitization. Indicated treatment: therapeutic diphenylcyclopropenone sensitization with weekly scalp DPC. TCRdb fed the RACE reads into MiXCR, producing one record per CDR3 protein. Of about 380,000 distinct CDR3 sequences listed, under 6.5% are singletons. The sequencing here drew on whole blood, taken in connection with sensitization to the hapten diphenylcyclopropenone (DPC). Receptors were obtained from a woman aged 18-30 years with alopecia areata. Some clones in this sample may be carry-over from other donors' samples.

The table lists this clonotype with many counts. The chain has TRBV6-1 and TRBJ2-3, with 8 positions matching TRBD1. Germline V gene lookup returns CDR1 MNHNS and CDR2 SASEGT. CDR3 length: 17 amino acids. Unmatched junction bases numbered 20, after V lost 9 bases and J lost 6 bases. The CDR3 sequence is CASTPGTGLGPGDTQYF. The CDR3 nucleotides read TGTGCCAGTACACCTGGGACAGGCCTGGGGCCTGGGGATACGCAGTATTTT.

This clonotype was detected ten times or more. The chain has TRBV5-1 and TRBJ1-2, with D unclear. Trimming shortened V by 4 bases and J by 5 bases, and 15 bases separated the two germline ends. CDR3 length equals 14 residues. Germline V gives CDR1 SGHRS, CDR2 YFSETQ. The CDR3 loop is CASSGSLSSYGYTF. Here the CDR3 DNA reads TGCGCCAGCAGCGGATCCCTGTCGTCTTATGGCTACACCTTC.

This clonotype was detected ten times or more. J is TRBJ2-1 and V is TRBV20-1; D is uncertain. The CDR3 length is 13 residues. V gave up 3 bases and J gave up 0 bases, with 6 bases separating them. Germline lookup yields CDR1 DFQATT and CDR2 SNEGSKA (reference sequence). The CDR3, as DNA: TGCAGTGCTAGTCGTAGCTCCTACAATGAGCAGTTCTTC. It is translated as CSASRSSYNEQFF.

In its sample, this clonotype was seen many times. The rearrangement joins TRBV5-1 to TRBJ1-6; D not resolved. The V gene's germline CDR1 is SGHRS and CDR2 YFSETQ. Trimming took off 0 bases at V and 8 bases at J, with 6 bases between the two ends. The CDR3 covers 13 residues. CDR3: CASSLDTDSPLHF. The CDR3 DNA sequence: TGCGCCAGCAGCTTGGATACAGATTCACCCCTCCACTTT. Full variable domain (missing parts from reference TRBV5-1 and TRBJ1-6): KAGVTQTPRYLIKTRGQQVTLSCSPISGHRSVSWYQQTPGQGLQFLFEYFSETQRNKGNFPGRFSGRQFSNSRSEMNVSTLELGDSALYLCASSLDTDSPLHFGNGTRLTVT.

In this sample, this clonotype turned up many times. CDR3 loop: CASSYGGGLNSPLHF. The CDR3 DNA reads as TGTGCCAGCAGTTACGGCGGGGGGTTAAATTCACCCCTCCACTTT. The chain employs TRBV6-2 or TRBV6-3 and TRBJ1-6, with a weak D call TRBD1 (5 bases). Germline V gives CDR1 MNHEY, CDR2 SVGEGT. V was clipped by 2 bases and J by 7 bases, with 12 bases between them. This CDR3 has 15 amino acids.

This clonotype was observed many times. The V and J genes are TRBV5-6 and TRBJ1-6; D gene unclear. Germline assignment: CDR1 SGHDT and CDR2 YYEEEE. V lost 4 bases, J lost 9 bases, and 14 bases lay in between. CDR3 size: 14 residues. The CDR3 region is CASSPYLRVSPLHF. The CDR3 DNA reads as TGTGCCAGCAGCCCTTACCTACGGGTTTCACCCCTCCACTTT. Complete variable domain (other parts from reference TRBV5-6 and TRBJ1-6): DAGVTQSPTHLIKTRGQQVTLRCSPKSGHDTVSWYQQALGQGPQFIFQYYEEEERQRGNFPDRFSGHQFPNYSSELNVNALLLGDSALYLCASSPYLRVSPLHFGNGTRLTVT.

The chain carries TRBV2 and TRBJ1-2; 8 nucleotides match TRBD1. This CDR3 spans 14 amino acids. CDR1 and CDR2 from the germline V gene are SNHLY and FYNNEI. Unmatched junction bases numbered 11, after V lost 7 bases and J lost 7 bases. CDR3 residues: CASTLLDRAGGYTF. In DNA, the CDR3 is TGTGCCAGCACCCTCCTGGACAGGGCAGGTGGCTACACCTTC.

This clonotype showed up just a few times. The chain combines TRBV6-1 with TRBJ1-1; D uncertain. The V gene lost 0 bases and the J gene lost 8 bases, with 13 bases spanning the gap. The CDR3 sequence is 14 residues long. Looked up from germline, CDR1 is MNHNS and CDR2 is SASEGT. CDR3 bases: TGTGCCAGCAGTGAAGCGGCAGGACTTAGAGAAGCTTTCTTT. Amino acids: CASSEAAGLREAFF.

This clonotype turned up a few times. The gene calls are TRBV5-1 and TRBJ1-2; a possible D gene is TRBD1 (5 bases). Trimming left V 4 bases short and J 2 bases short, with 18 bases between. The CDR3 loop spans 16 amino acids. From germline, CDR1 is SGHRS and CDR2 YFSETQ. CDR3 loop: CASSPGSGRKNYGYTF. In DNA form, the CDR3 reads TGCGCCAGCAGCCCGGGGTCGGGACGGAAGAACTATGGCTACACCTTC.

This clonotype was seen ten or more times. J is TRBJ2-7 and V is TRBV28; 7 bases align to TRBD1. With V trimmed by 1 base and J by 5 bases, 8 bases remained unmatched. The germline CDR1 and CDR2 sequences are MDHEN and SYDVKM. The CDR3 is 15 residues long. CDR3 DNA sequence: TGTGCCAGCAGTTTATCGGGAAGGGGGCGTAACGAGCAGTACTTC. It encodes CASSLSGRGRNEQYF.

This clonotype has a count of ten or more. The chain couples TRBV11-1 to TRBJ2-2; a possible D gene is TRBD1 (6 bases). The CDR3 length is 15 residues. V gave up 7 bases and J gave up 7 bases, with 19 bases separating them. Germline assignment: CDR1 SGHAT and CDR2 FQDESV (reference sequence). CDR3 sequence: CASKPTGPLDGELFF. The CDR3 bases are TGTGCCAGCAAACCCACAGGGCCTCTCGACGGGGAGCTGTTTTTT.

This clonotype occurred a few times. J is TRBJ2-7 and V is TRBV6-5; 8 bases match TRBD2. V dropped 6 bases and J dropped 7; count of bases not matched to a gene: 17. The V gene's germline CDR1 is MNHEY and CDR2 SVGAGI. CDR3 length: 16 residues. CDR3 loop: CASSPGSGGSRGEQYF. CDR3 DNA: TGTGCCAGCAGCCCGGGGAGCGGGGGTTCCCGAGGGGAGCAGTACTTC.

This clonotype was detected many times. V is TRBV12-3 or TRBV12-4 and J is TRBJ2-2; D remains unclear. The CDR3 is 14 residues long. Trimming shortened V by 6 bases and J by 5 bases, and 13 bases separated the two germline ends. CDR3 residues: CASSPTVGTGELFF. The DNA of the CDR3 is TGTGCCAGCAGCCCCACCGTGGGGACCGGGGAGCTGTTTTTT.

This clonotype was recorded at least ten times. This chain links TRBV12-3 or TRBV12-4 with TRBJ2-1, with D perhaps TRBD2 (6 bases). This CDR3 has 14 amino acids. V was clipped by 7 bases and J by 12 bases, with 22 bases between them. The CDR3 loop reads CASTQLGNVGGQFF. In DNA form, the CDR3 reads TGTGCCAGCACTCAGCTGGGCAATGTGGGGGGGCAGTTCTTC.

The chain combines TRBV9 with TRBJ2-1, with 10 bases lining up with TRBD2. The germline CDR1 and CDR2 sequences are SGDLS and YYNGEE. The CDR3 sequence is 18 residues long. Trimming removed 4 bases from V and 2 bases from J; junction bases left unmatched: 12. CDR3 DNA sequence: TGTGCCAGCAGCCCGTCGGCGAGCGGGGGGGCGGCCTACAATGAGCAGTTCTTC. It specifies CASSPSASGGAAYNEQFF.

In this sample, this clonotype turned up a few times. V and J are TRBV4-1 and TRBJ1-1; no clear D. The germline gives CDR1 MGHRA, CDR2 YSYEKL. The CDR3 totals 16 residues. The germline V and J ends were trimmed by 6 bases and 2 bases, with 19 bases remaining between them. CDR3 in amino acids: CASREGKGGSNTEAFF. CDR3 coding DNA: TGCGCCAGCAGAGAAGGTAAAGGCGGTTCCAACACTGAAGCTTTCTTT.

The rearrangement links TRBV10-3 to TRBJ2-7; 7 bases align to TRBD2. With V trimmed by 6 bases and J by 4 bases, 3 bases remained unmatched. Germline V lookup: CDR1 ENHRY, CDR2 SYGVKD. The CDR3 covers 12 residues. The CDR3 spells CAISGGLYEQYF. CDR3 DNA sequence: TGTGCCATCAGCGGGGGGTTGTACGAGCAGTACTTC.

The J gene is TRBJ2-1, the V gene TRBV20-1, with 8 nucleotides matching TRBD2. Unmatched junction bases numbered 11, after V lost 0 bases and J lost 4 bases. The CDR3 length is 17 residues. The germline V gene has CDR1 DFQATT and CDR2 SNEGSKA (reference sequence). The CDR3 DNA follows: TGCAGTGCTAGAGAAGCGGCTGGGGGCGGGGGGTACAATGAGCAGTTCTTC. It translates to CSAREAAGGGGYNEQFF.

This clonotype was observed many times. V usage is TRBV3-1 and J usage is TRBJ2-3; a weak D match, TRBD2 (5 bases). This CDR3 spans 14 amino acids. V shed 0 bases and J shed 4 bases, with 8 bases lying between them. From germline, CDR1 is LGHDT and CDR2 YNNKEL (reference sequence). The CDR3, as DNA: TGTGCCAGCAGCCAAGAAGGGAGTGCAGATACGCAGTATTTT. It codes for CASSQEGSADTQYF.

V usage is TRBV19 and J usage is TRBJ2-2; D is ambiguous. Germline CDR1 is LNHDA and CDR2 is SQIVND (reference sequence). There are 14 residues in the CDR3. The V and J ends lost 4 bases and 6 bases respectively, with 12 bases between them. As DNA, the CDR3 is TGTGCCAGTAGTACCTTCAGAGGTTCCGGGGAGCTGTTTTTT. This translates into CASSTFRGSGELFF.

This chain uses TRBV7-8 with TRBJ1-1; D remains ambiguous. The CDR3 spans 14 residues. Germline assignment: CDR1 SGHVS and CDR2 FQNEAQ. V lost 5 bases to trimming and J lost 8 bases, with 18 bases between them. CDR3 loop: CASSPLLRVGEAFF. The DNA for the CDR3 is TGTGCCAGCAGCCCCCTGTTGAGGGTAGGGGAAGCTTTCTTT.

In its sample, this clonotype was seen many times. The chain is built from TRBV21-1 and TRBJ2-4. TRBV21-1 is a known pseudogene. This CDR3 contains 14 residues. CDR3 protein: CASSSHSVGDIQYF. In DNA, the CDR3 is TGTGCCAGCAGCAGCCACAGTGTCGGAGACATTCAGTACTTC.

This clonotype appeared a few times. DNA of the CDR3: TGTGCCAGCAAGACTGCAAATAGCAATCAGCCCCAGCATTTT. Residues: CASKTANSNQPQHF. The chain carries TRBV12-3 or TRBV12-4 and TRBJ1-5; D gene ambiguous. Between the trimmed V and J ends, which lost 7 bases and 0 bases, there was a span of 10 bases. CDR3 length: 14 amino acids.

This clonotype came up many times. V is TRBV18 and J is TRBJ1-1; D not resolved. Deletions cut 1 base from V and 0 bases from J, with 12 bases between. The length of the CDR3 is 16 residues. Germline V lookup: CDR1 KGHSH, CDR2 LQKENI. The CDR3 coding sequence is TGTGCCAGCTCACCACGCTCAGACCCCATGAACACTGAAGCTTTCTTT. As protein: CASSPRSDPMNTEAFF.

This clonotype was seen many times. The rearrangement links TRBV7-9 to TRBJ1-1; D remains ambiguous. V lost 0 bases and J lost 8, with 10 bases in between. The CDR3 has 13 residues. Germline lookup yields CDR1 SEHNR and CDR2 FQNEAQ (reference sequence). As DNA, the CDR3 is TGTGCCAGCAGCTTAGCGCAGGTGGGAGAAGCTTTCTTT. Translation gives CASSLAQVGEAFF.

The CDR3 is CASSYAGPSNTGELFF. DNA of the CDR3: TGTGCCAGCAGTTACGCAGGGCCGTCGAACACCGGGGAGCTGTTTTTT. The chain employs TRBV6-2 or TRBV6-3 and TRBJ2-2; D is possibly TRBD1 (5 bases). Trimming shortened V by 2 bases and J by 0 bases, and 10 bases separated the two germline ends. The CDR3 is made up of 16 amino acids. The germline V gene has CDR1 MNHEY and CDR2 SVGEGT.

This clonotype is medium-sized within its sample. V is TRBV9 and J is TRBJ2-3, with TRBD2 matching over 13 bases. The V gene end was trimmed by 3 bases and the J gene end by 2 bases; junction bases not matched to a gene: 9. The CDR3 sequence is 18 residues long. In germline, CDR1 is SGDLS, CDR2 YYNGEE. The CDR3 bases are TGTGCCAGCAGCGCCCGCCCCGGACTAGCGGGGGCCACAGATACGCAGTATTTT. This gives the protein CASSARPGLAGATDTQYF.

This chain joins TRBV7-8 and TRBJ2-3; 9 bases fit TRBD2. From germline, CDR1 is SGHVS and CDR2 FQNEAQ. V shed 4 bases, J shed 2 bases, and the junction held 7 bases outside the gene matches. The CDR3 consists of 16 residues. CDR3 amino acids: CASSSPTSGHTDTQYF. The DNA of the CDR3 is TGTGCCAGCAGCTCCCCGACTAGCGGACACACAGATACGCAGTATTTT.

The V gene is TRBV7-9, the J gene TRBJ2-7; TRBD1 might be the D (6 bases). V was shortened by 1 base and J by 3 bases, with 7 bases between the two germline ends. Per the germline V gene, CDR1 is SEHNR and CDR2 is FQNEAQ (reference sequence). This CDR3 has 13 residues. Here the CDR3 DNA reads TGTGCCAGCAGCTTAGGGGGGCACTACGAGCAGTACTTC. As protein: CASSLGGHYEQYF. The full variable domain, rest sourced from reference TRBV7-9 and TRBJ2-7, is DTGVSQNPRHKITKRGQNVTFRCDPISEHNRLYWYRQTLGQGPEFLTYFQNEAQLEKSRLLSDRFSAERPKGSFSTLEIQRTEQGDSAMYLCASSLGGHYEQYFGPGTRLTVT.